These T cell receptor beta chains were read from a single sample in a study of T cells in Graves' hyperthyroidism and ophthalmopathy. TCRdb reprocessed the multiplex PCR reads with MiXCR, giving one entry per CDR3 protein. The table lists under 350,000 distinct CDR3 sequences, around a sixth of them singletons. The sequenced material came from blood. All receptors derive from a woman between 45 and 65 years old with Graves' hyperthyroidism. Each CDR3 is given with its conserved first and last residue. D genes are given only for firm matches. Size is stated for part of the rows, as once, few or many counts, or as a class when the clone is expanded.

TGTGCCAGCAGCTTAGGGAACATGAACACTGAAGCTTTCTTT CASSLGNMNTEAFF 14 many TRBV5-5 . TRBJ1-1
TGTGCCACCAGTGATTCCGCCCCACAGACAGGGGGCAGGGAGACCCAGTACTTC CATSDSAPQTGGRETQYF 18 few TRBV24-1 TRBD1 TRBJ2-5
TGTGCCAGCAGGGGGGGGACCCTGGGGACTGAAGCTTTCTTT CASRGGTLGTEAFF 14 many TRBV28 . TRBJ1-1
TGTGCCAGCAGCTTAGCTGGGACACCCACCTATGGCTACACCTTC CASSLAGTPTYGYTF 15 . TRBV7-9 . TRBJ1-2
TGTGCCAGTAGTGCCCTTTTTGGCCCCGGCACTGAAGCTTTCTTT CASSALFGPGTEAFF 15 . TRBV19 . TRBJ1-1
TGTGCCAGCAGTCGAGAACAGGGAGGAACCCAGTACTTC CASSREQGGTQYF 13 . TRBV27 . TRBJ2-5
TGTGCCAGCAGCTTCCGGGGGGGATCCAACACCGGGGAGCTGTTTTTT CASSFRGGSNTGELFF 16 few TRBV7-9 TRBD2 TRBJ2-2
TGTGCCAGCAGTTACTCGAATCCCCGTCACTATGGCTACACCTTC CASSYSNPRHYGYTF 15 few TRBV6-6 . TRBJ1-2
TGTGCCAGCAGCCGGGCACCGAACTATGGCTACACCTTC CASSRAPNYGYTF 13 few TRBV27 . TRBJ1-2
TGTGCCAGCAGTTCTAGCGGGAGAATAGATACGCAGTATTTT CASSSSGRIDTQYF 14 many TRBV12-3/TRBV12-4 TRBD2 TRBJ2-3
TGCGCCAGCAGTATCCAGGGGAATGAAAAACTGTTTTTT CASSIQGNEKLFF 13 . TRBV5-1 . TRBJ1-4